These 14 T cell receptor beta chains originate from one sample sequenced in a study of shared clonotypes between healthy human individuals. TCRdb keeps only in-frame clones here, not all; method: immunoSEQ multiplex PCR. The sample records about 2.4 million clones, 80% to 95% being singletons. Sequencing was performed on naive CD4+ T cells from PBMCs. Regarding subset: CD45RA+ positively selected. These receptors were obtained from a man aged 18 to 29 in good health. Some clones in this sample may be carry-over from other donors' samples.

This chain connects TRBV7-8 to TRBJ2-5; the D is unclear. CDR1 is SGHVS and CDR2 is FQNEAQ in the germline V gene. This CDR3 is 14 amino acids long. Trimming left V 2 bases short and J 4 bases short, with 11 bases between. The CDR3 DNA reads TGTGCCAGCAGCTTACAACCGCTGGGAGAGACCCAGTACTTC. The encoded protein is CASSLQPLGETQYF.

This clone is a singleton in its sample. This specimen includes other DNA sequences encoding the same CDR3. The rearrangement uses TRBV7-2 and TRBJ2-3; possible D gene TRBD2, 5 bases. This CDR3 has 13 residues. Looked up from germline, CDR1 is SGHTA and CDR2 is FQGNSA. V was trimmed by 4 bases and J by 3 bases, leaving 8 bases between them. CDR3 in DNA: TGTGCCAGCAGCTCCACTAGGACAGATACGCAGTATTTT. This encodes CASSSTRTDTQYF.

This chain links TRBV15 with TRBJ2-3; D remains unclear. Trimming took 2 bases from V and 0 from J, leaving 9 bases between them. This CDR3 region has 15 residues. Per the germline V gene, CDR1 is LNHNV and CDR2 is YYDKDF (reference sequence). The CDR3 nucleotides read TGTGCCACCAGCAGACAGCCTGGGAGCACAGATACGCAGTATTTT. Protein: CATSRQPGSTDTQYF. Full variable domain (missing parts from reference TRBV15 and TRBJ2-3): DAMVIQNPRYQVTQFGKPVTLSCSQTLNHNVMYWYQQKSSQAPKLLFHYYDKDFNNEADTPDNFQSRRPNTSFCFLDIRSPGLGDTAMYLCATSRQPGSTDTQYFGPGTRLTVL.

The rearrangement uses TRBV15 and TRBJ2-7, with D uncertain. Trimming took 3 bases from V and 5 from J, leaving 5 bases between them. This CDR3 spans 11 amino acids. The V gene's germline CDR1 is LNHNV and CDR2 YYDKDF (reference sequence). The CDR3: CATSSTNEQYF. CDR3 DNA sequence: TGTGCCACCAGCAGTACAAACGAGCAGTACTTC.

The CDR3 bases are TGTGCGGTGGGGGCTAGCGGGAGGGCCTACAATGAGCAGTTCTTC. Translation gives CAVGASGRAYNEQFF. V gene TRBV7-9 combines with J gene TRBJ2-1; 12 positions match TRBD2. Germline V gene data show CDR1 as SEHNR and CDR2 as FQNEAQ (reference sequence). This CDR3 contains 15 residues.

V gene TRBV6-5 combines with J gene TRBJ1-1; D may be TRBD1 (5 bases). Germline assignment: CDR1 MNHEY and CDR2 SVGAGI. Deletions cut 8 bases from V and 4 bases from J, with 8 bases between. The CDR3 is made up of 11 amino acids. This chain's CDR3 is CASVRGTEAFF. The DNA for the CDR3 is TGTGCCAGCGTGAGGGGCACTGAAGCTTTCTTT.

This chain links TRBV5-1 with TRBJ1-2, with TRBD1 matching 8 bases. The CDR3 runs 15 residues. V lost 3 bases to trimming and J lost 2 bases; unmatched junction nucleotides: 6. Germline CDR1 is SGHRS and CDR2 is YFSETQ. This CDR3 reads CASSYGTGLNYGYTF. CDR3 nucleotide sequence: TGCGCCAGCAGCTATGGGACAGGATTAAACTATGGCTACACCTTC.

This chain links TRBV4-1 with TRBJ2-7; 11 nucleotides align to TRBD2. Germline CDR1 is MGHRA and CDR2 is YSYEKL. V shed 4 bases, J shed 0 bases, and the junction held 5 bases outside the gene matches. The length of the CDR3 is 16 residues. CDR3 loop: CASSRGLAGGSYEQYF. In DNA, the CDR3 is TGCGCCAGCAGCCGAGGACTAGCGGGTGGCTCCTACGAGCAGTACTTC.

The CDR3 protein is CASTKYSNQPQHF. CDR3 sequence (DNA): TGTGCCAGCACCAAGTATAGCAATCAGCCCCAGCATTTT. The genes are TRBV19 and TRBJ1-5, with D uncertain. The V gene lost 9 bases and the J gene lost 0 bases, with 9 bases spanning the gap. This CDR3 spans 13 amino acids. Per the germline V gene, CDR1 is LNHDA and CDR2 is SQIVND (reference sequence).

The chain has TRBV7-9 and TRBJ1-2; D not resolved. This CDR3 contains 13 residues. The germline CDR1 and CDR2 sequences are SEHNR and FQNEAQ (reference sequence). Trimming took 2 bases from V and 4 from J, leaving 8 bases between them. The CDR3, as DNA: TGTGCCAGCAGCTTAATCTCGGGCTATGGCTACACCTTC. Its translation is CASSLISGYGYTF. Combining the CDR3 with reference TRBV7-9 and TRBJ1-2 gives the whole variable domain DTGVSQNPRHKITKRGQNVTFRCDPISEHNRLYWYRQTLGQGPEFLTYFQNEAQLEKSRLLSDRFSAERPKGSFSTLEIQRTEQGDSAMYLCASSLISGYGYTFGSGTRLTVV.

About this clone: Other DNA variants within this sample encode the same CDR3. The chain recombines TRBV30 with TRBJ2-7; D perhaps matches TRBD2 (6 bases). Trimming took off 5 bases at V and 2 bases at J, with 7 bases between the two ends. Germline-derived CDR1 and CDR2 are GTSNPN and SVGIG (reference sequence). CDR3 length: 11 amino acids. The CDR3 nucleotides read TGTGCCTGGGCGGGAACCTACGAGCAGTACTTC. Its translation is CAWAGTYEQYF.

This chain connects TRBV5-1 to TRBJ1-3, with D perhaps TRBD1 (6 bases). The germline V and J ends were trimmed by 4 bases and 0 bases, with 14 bases remaining between them. This CDR3 has 16 residues. Germline V lookup: CDR1 SGHRS, CDR2 YFSETQ. Written as DNA, the CDR3 is TGCGCCAGCAGCCTCGACAGGTTTGACTCTGGAAACACCATATATTTT. Amino acids: CASSLDRFDSGNTIYF. The whole variable domain, remainder taken from reference TRBV5-1 and TRBJ1-3, is KAGVTQTPRYLIKTRGQQVTLSCSPISGHRSVSWYQQTPGQGLQFLFEYFSETQRNKGNFPGRFSGRQFSNSRSEMNVSTLELGDSALYLCASSLDRFDSGNTIYFGEGSWLTVV.

In the case of this clone: The same CDR3 arises from other DNA sequences in this sample as well. The chain couples TRBV5-1 to TRBJ1-2; TRBD1 aligns across 9 bases. CDR3 size: 14 residues. After removal of 4 bases from V and 2 bases from J, the junction contained 3 bases not matched to a gene. The germline V gene encodes CDR1 SGHRS and CDR2 YFSETQ. CDR3 amino acids: CASSPGTGNYGYTF. The CDR3, as DNA: TGCGCCAGCAGCCCCGGGACAGGGAACTATGGCTACACCTTC.

The chain carries TRBV28 and TRBJ2-1; 9 bases are shared with TRBD1. V trimming: 6 bases; J trimming: 3 bases; junction bases outside the gene matches: 9. CDR1 is MDHEN and CDR2 is SYDVKM in the germline V gene. The CDR3 has 16 residues. The CDR3 nucleotides are TGTGCCAGCAGCCCCGCCGGGACAGGGAACTACAATGAGCAGTTCTTC. Protein product: CASSPAGTGNYNEQFF.